The 21 T cell receptor beta chains below come from one sample, sequenced in a study of blood T cell repertoires in COVID-19. Data came from immunoSEQ multiplex PCR; TCRdb stores just in-frame clones and leaves some out. The sample consists of a few hundred thousand clones, about 87% of them appearing once. Sequencing was carried out using peripheral blood. All receptors derive from a woman aged 45-65 years with COVID-19, enrolled during active disease.

The rearrangement uses TRBV6-6 and TRBJ1-2; TRBD1 matches at 9 bases. This CDR3 has 19 amino acids. Germline CDR1 is MNHNY and CDR2 is SVGAGI (reference sequence). J was trimmed by 7 bases and V by 5 bases; bases with no gene match: 23. CDR3 sequence (DNA): TGTGCCAGCAGTCATAGGGATGGTCCCTTACAGGGGGCAGGGAGTGGCTACACCTTC. The encoded protein is CASSHRDGPLQGAGSGYTF.

V and J are TRBV18 and TRBJ2-5; 11 nucleotides agree with TRBD1. The length of the CDR3 is 16 residues. Per the germline V gene, CDR1 is KGHSH and CDR2 is LQKENI. V lost 6 bases and J lost 0; bases outside the gene matches: 6. CDR3 loop: CASSRGQGADQETQYF. The CDR3, as DNA: TGTGCCAGCTCTCGAGGACAGGGGGCGGACCAAGAGACCCAGTACTTC.

The chain is built from TRBV4-1 and TRBJ2-1; D ambiguous. The germline V gene encodes CDR1 MGHRA and CDR2 YSYEKL. Trimming shortened V by 1 base and J by 3 bases, and 13 bases separated the two germline ends. There are 16 residues in the CDR3. The CDR3 loop is CASSQGQFPGYNEQFF. The DNA of the CDR3 is TGCGCCAGCAGCCAAGGCCAATTTCCGGGCTACAATGAGCAGTTCTTC.

In nucleotides, the CDR3 is TGTGCCAGCAGCCCTATGGGGGAGGGGTCCTCAGAGACCCAGTACTTC. Protein sequence: CASSPMGEGSSETQYF. The gene calls are TRBV27 and TRBJ2-5; 7 bases line up with TRBD2. J gave up 4 bases and V 6 bases, and 14 bases lay outside the gene matches. CDR3 length: 16 residues. Germline V lookup: CDR1 MNHEY, CDR2 SMNVEV (reference sequence).

The chain carries TRBV5-1 and TRBJ2-7; tentative D call: TRBD2 (6 bases). This CDR3 comprises 15 residues. Germline lookup yields CDR1 SGHRS and CDR2 YFSETQ. The V and J ends lost 4 bases and 6 bases respectively, with 20 bases between them. In nucleotides, the CDR3 is TGCGCCAGCAGCCCGCCGGGACTGGGTTTCGGCGAGCAGTACTTC. Translation gives CASSPPGLGFGEQYF. Full variable domain (missing parts from reference TRBV5-1 and TRBJ2-7): KAGVTQTPRYLIKTRGQQVTLSCSPISGHRSVSWYQQTPGQGLQFLFEYFSETQRNKGNFPGRFSGRQFSNSRSEMNVSTLELGDSALYLCASSPPGLGFGEQYFGPGTRLTVT.

This clone appeared once. J is TRBJ2-2 and V is TRBV7-9; 10 bases fit TRBD2. V lost 1 base and J lost 6; bases outside the gene matches: 8. The CDR3 is 17 residues long. Germline CDR1 is SEHNR and CDR2 is FQNEAQ (reference sequence). The CDR3 region has the DNA TGTGCCAGCAGCTTAGGGCTAGCGGGAGTAGAAGCCGGGGAGCTGTTTTTT. Its translation is CASSLGLAGVEAGELFF.

The V call is TRBV19, the J call TRBJ1-5, with D possibly matching TRBD1 (5 bases). Between the trimmed V and J ends, which lost 4 bases and 5 bases, there was a span of 15 bases. The CDR3 is 15 amino acids. The germline gives CDR1 LNHDA, CDR2 SQIVND (reference sequence). The DNA for the CDR3 is TGTGCCAGTAGTACCCCAGGGTGGGCAGATCAGCCCCAGCATTTT. Amino acids: CASSTPGWADQPQHF.

The V and J genes are TRBV4-1 and TRBJ2-5, with D maybe TRBD1 (5 bases). V gave up 0 bases and J gave up 2 bases, with 13 bases separating them. The CDR3 runs to 16 residues. Per germline, CDR1 MGHRA and CDR2 YSYEKL. In DNA, the CDR3 is TGCGCCAGCAGCCAAGATCGGGCAGGGCGTCAAGAGACCCAGTACTTC. Amino acids: CASSQDRAGRQETQYF.

This rearrangement joins TRBV9 to TRBJ1-3; D might be TRBD1 (6 bases). This CDR3 spans 15 amino acids. CDR1 and CDR2 (germline): SGDLS, YYNGEE. V gave up 0 bases and J gave up 0 bases, with 7 bases separating them. Here the CDR3 reads CASSVAGDSGNTIYF. The CDR3 nucleotides read TGTGCCAGCAGCGTAGCAGGGGACTCTGGAAACACCATATATTTT.

This clone was recorded once. The chain combines TRBV27 with TRBJ2-7; 7 bases map to TRBD2. V shed 2 bases, J shed 4 bases, and the junction held 2 bases outside the gene matches. CDR1 MNHEY and CDR2 SMNVEV come from the germline V gene (reference sequence). This CDR3 spans 13 amino acids. The DNA for the CDR3 is TGTGCCAGCAGTTTAGCGGGAGCTTACGAGCAGTACTTC. Protein: CASSLAGAYEQYF.

The count of this clone is one. The gene calls are TRBV19 and TRBJ2-3, with 10 nucleotides matching TRBD2. V lost 3 bases to trimming and J lost 2 bases; unmatched junction nucleotides: 14. There are 19 residues in the CDR3. Germline loops: CDR1 LNHDA, CDR2 SQIVND (reference sequence). CDR3 loop: CASSMRRGLAPTITDTQYF. CDR3 in DNA: TGTGCCAGTAGTATGAGGCGGGGACTAGCGCCCACCATCACAGATACGCAGTATTTT.

The J gene is TRBJ1-1, the V gene TRBV5-4; D is unclear. This CDR3 is 13 amino acids long. Germline-derived CDR1 and CDR2 are SGHNT and YYREEE (reference sequence). V lost 4 bases, J lost 0 bases, and 7 bases lay in between. The CDR3 loop is CASSRQVNTEAFF. The CDR3 DNA is TGTGCCAGCAGCCGTCAGGTGAACACTGAAGCTTTCTTT.

J is TRBJ2-7 and V is TRBV7-9; TRBD2 agrees at 8 bases. In germline, CDR1 is SEHNR, CDR2 FQNEAQ (reference sequence). The CDR3 is 17 amino acids. J gave up 7 bases and V 5 bases, and 19 bases lay outside the gene matches. CDR3 in amino acids: CASSRTGGFYEGREQYF. The CDR3 DNA reads as TGTGCCAGCAGCCGAACGGGAGGGTTCTACGAAGGAAGGGAGCAGTACTTC. The variable domain in full, completed from reference TRBV7-9 and TRBJ2-7, reads DTGVSQNPRHKITKRGQNVTFRCDPISEHNRLYWYRQTLGQGPEFLTYFQNEAQLEKSRLLSDRFSAERPKGSFSTLEIQRTEQGDSAMYLCASSRTGGFYEGREQYFGPGTRLTVT.

The V gene is TRBV21-1, the J gene TRBJ1-2; the DNA was not used to check the table's D call, TRBD1. TRBV21-1 is described as a pseudogene. This CDR3 has 18 amino acids. In DNA form, the CDR3 reads TGTGCCAGCCTAAGTGCAGGGCCTAGACAGGGTTTGGGCTATGGCTACACCTTC. Residues: CASLSAGPRQGLGYGYTF.

This clone appeared once. V and J are TRBV10-3 and TRBJ1-2; the D is unclear. V lost 0 bases and J 7 bases, leaving 21 bases between the germline ends. Germline values: CDR1 ENHRY, CDR2 SYGVKD. The CDR3 covers 17 residues. CDR3 sequence reads: CAISESVLGPTRGGYTF. The CDR3 region has the DNA TGTGCCATCAGTGAGTCAGTTCTAGGGCCCACCCGGGGTGGCTACACCTTC.

The V gene is TRBV5-1, the J gene TRBJ2-7; 10 nucleotides match TRBD2. There are 15 residues in the CDR3. The V segment lost 4 bases and the J segment 2 bases; nucleotides outside the gene matches: 6. CDR1 and CDR2 (germline): SGHRS, YFSETQ. The CDR3 region has the DNA TGCGCCAGCAGCCCCCTAGCGGGAGAGACCTACGAGCAGTACTTC. It specifies CASSPLAGETYEQYF.

In this sample, this clone turned up once. The chain joins TRBV21-1 to TRBJ1-2; the table's TRBD1 call for D was not verified on the DNA. TRBV21-1 is reported as a pseudogene. There are 20 residues in the CDR3. DNA of the CDR3: TGTGCCAGCAGCATCTCGTTGTGGACAGGGGGACGGAGGCCAAACTATGGCTACACCTTC. It translates to CASSISLWTGGRRPNYGYTF.

The CDR3 loop reads CASTPRDRTQETQYF. The CDR3 DNA reads TGTGCCAGCACACCCCGGGACAGGACCCAAGAGACCCAGTACTTC. This rearrangement joins TRBV2 to TRBJ2-5; 8 nucleotides agree with TRBD1. V shed 7 bases and J 1 base; nucleotides not matched to a gene: 8. CDR3 length: 15 residues. In germline, CDR1 is SNHLY, CDR2 FYNNEI. Based on the CDR3 plus reference TRBV2 and TRBJ2-5, the full variable domain is EPEVTQTPSHQVTQMGQEVILRCVPISNHLYFYWYRQILGQKVEFLVSFYNNEISEKSEIFDDQFSVERPDGSNFTLKIRSTKLEDSAMYFCASTPRDRTQETQYFGPGTRLLVL.

V is TRBV3-1 (or the pseudogene TRBV3-2) and J is TRBJ2-5; 12 bases agree with TRBD2. J gave up 4 bases and V 7 bases, and 7 bases lay outside the gene matches. The length of the CDR3 is 15 residues. The V gene's germline CDR1 is LGHDT and CDR2 YNNKEL (reference sequence). In nucleotides, the CDR3 is TGTGCCAGCATCCTAGCGGGAGGGCCGCCAGAGACCCAGTACTTC. Protein sequence: CASILAGGPPETQYF.

J is TRBJ2-7 and V is TRBV6-2 or TRBV6-3; 7 bases are shared with TRBD1. Looked up from germline, CDR1 is MNHEY and CDR2 is SVGEGT. The ends lost 5 bases at V and 6 bases at J; junction bases unmatched: 7. The CDR3 spans 13 residues. As DNA, the CDR3 is TGTGCCAGCAGTAACCGACAGGGCCTCGAGCAGTACTTC. Amino acid sequence: CASSNRQGLEQYF.

The genes are TRBV30 and TRBJ2-3; 10 bases are a match to TRBD2. CDR1 and CDR2 from the germline V gene are GTSNPN and SVGIG (reference sequence). The CDR3 spans 16 residues. V was pared by 0 bases and J by 0 bases, with 3 bases of the junction left unmatched. The CDR3 reads CAWSVWTSGSTDTQYF. The CDR3 nucleotides read TGTGCCTGGAGTGTTTGGACTAGCGGAAGCACAGATACGCAGTATTTT.